These 22 T cell receptor beta chains were all obtained from the same sample, sequenced in a study of cytotoxic CD8 clonotypes in ibrutinib-treated CLL. TCRdb's copy holds only in-frame clones and misses some; the assay was immunoSEQ multiplex PCR. The sample shows around 150,000 clones, about 88% of them seen only once. This material consisted of PBMCs, taken at disease progression, from a patient treated with ibrutinib. These TCRs come from a human donor with chronic lymphocytic leukemia.

The chain has TRBV27 and TRBJ2-7, with TRBD2 matching 14 bases. Germline lookup yields CDR1 MNHEY and CDR2 SMNVEV (reference sequence). This CDR3 has 16 amino acids. The J segment lost 5 bases and the V segment lost 3 bases, leaving 6 bases of the junction unmatched. CDR3 amino acids: CASSFLPGLAGDEQYF. The CDR3 DNA sequence: TGTGCCAGCAGTTTCCTCCCGGGACTAGCGGGAGACGAGCAGTACTTC.

The chain has TRBV4-1 and TRBJ1-4, with 7 bases identical to TRBD1. Germline values: CDR1 MGHRA, CDR2 YSYEKL. The CDR3 runs to 18 residues. The trim removed 6 bases at V and 6 bases at J, leaving 19 bases unmatched. The CDR3 bases are TGCGCCAGCAGAACAAGGGCAGGGGGTCTTGTGGGGGATGAAAAACTGTTTTTT. The encoded protein is CASRTRAGGLVGDEKLFF.

The chain links TRBV11-3 to TRBJ2-1; D is possibly TRBD1 or TRBD2 (7 bases each). The CDR3 loop spans 14 amino acids. With 9 bases removed from V and 7 bases from J, the gap between germline ends came to 19 bases. Germline V gene lookup returns CDR1 SGHNT and CDR2 YENEEA. The CDR3 protein is CASGRGREKNEQFF. For the CDR3, the DNA is TGTGCCAGTGGTAGGGGGCGGGAGAAGAATGAGCAGTTCTTC.

This chain connects TRBV27 to TRBJ1-4; tentatively, D is TRBD1 (6 bases). Trimming cost V 5 bases and J 3 bases, with 13 bases left between them. This CDR3 has 15 amino acids. Germline V gene lookup returns CDR1 MNHEY and CDR2 SMNVEV (reference sequence). The CDR3 sequence: CASSARGLPNEKLFF. As DNA, the CDR3 is TGTGCCAGCAGTGCCCGGGGGCTTCCTAATGAAAAACTGTTTTTT.

The chain joins TRBV5-1 to TRBJ1-4; tentative D call: TRBD1 (6 bases). Trimming shortened V by 0 bases and J by 8 bases, and 11 bases separated the two germline ends. Germline V CDR1 and CDR2: SGHRS, YFSETQ. This CDR3 contains 14 residues. The CDR3 loop reads CASSLVAGEEKLFF. CDR3 in DNA: TGCGCCAGCAGCTTGGTCGCAGGGGAGGAAAAACTGTTTTTT.

This sequence joins TRBV19 and TRBJ1-2, with a tentative D call TRBD1 (6 bases). Trimming cost V 4 bases and J 5 bases, with 17 bases left between them. This CDR3 is built from 15 residues. Germline assignment: CDR1 LNHDA and CDR2 SQIVND (reference sequence). CDR3 in DNA: TGTGCCAGTAGTAATGGTCCCGGACAGATATATGGCTACACCTTC. As protein: CASSNGPGQIYGYTF.

The chain has TRBV4-1 and TRBJ1-1; D unresolved. The CDR3 covers 13 residues. From germline, CDR1 is MGHRA and CDR2 YSYEKL. V shed 2 bases and J shed 6 bases, with 10 bases lying between them. The CDR3: CASSQISGAEAFF. CDR3 nucleotides: TGCGCCAGCAGCCAAATTTCGGGAGCTGAAGCTTTCTTT.

This chain links TRBV10-1 with TRBJ2-7; D is possibly TRBD2 (5 bases). The germline V and J ends were trimmed by 4 bases and 12 bases, with 13 bases remaining between them. Germline V gene lookup returns CDR1 WNHNN and CDR2 SYGVQD (reference sequence). This CDR3 is 11 amino acids long. CDR3 coding DNA: TGCGCCAGCAGTGTGGCCGAGCGGCTGTACTTC. It codes for CASSVAERLYF.

This chain connects TRBV20-1 to TRBJ2-3; unclear D gene. Trimming cost V 5 bases and J 3 bases, with 3 bases left between them. This CDR3 is built from 10 residues. Germline CDR1 reads DFQATT; CDR2 reads SNEGSKA (reference sequence). Here the CDR3 DNA reads TGCAGTGCTGGGACAGATACGCAGTATTTT. Translating it yields CSAGTDTQYF.

The chain couples TRBV19 to TRBJ1-1; no firm D call. CDR3 size: 15 residues. CDR1 and CDR2 (germline): LNHDA, SQIVND (reference sequence). The V end lost 7 bases, the J end lost 6 bases, and 21 bases lay between the germline ends. The CDR3 nucleotides read TGTGCCAGTATCGGGTCCCGCTCTGGGAGCGCTGAAGCTTTCTTT. As protein: CASIGSRSGSAEAFF.

V gene TRBV4-1 combines with J gene TRBJ2-5; the D call may be TRBD1 or TRBD2 (6 bases each). V lost 4 bases and J lost 9, with 18 bases in between. Germline loops: CDR1 MGHRA, CDR2 YSYEKL. This CDR3 spans 14 amino acids. Here the CDR3 DNA reads TGCGCCAGCAGCCCTCTAGCGCACTACAGGGCCCAGTACTTC. It specifies CASSPLAHYRAQYF.

As regards this clone: No DNA is shown, since the ends of the CDR3 on it are uncertain; the CDR3 is the one TCRdb lists. The rearrangement uses TRBV7-7 and TRBJ1-3. The CDR3 contains 15 residues when both ends are counted. Germline values: CDR1 SSHAT, CDR2 FNYEAQ (reference sequence). CDR3: CASSFGPGSGNTIYF.

The gene calls are TRBV11-3 and TRBJ1-3, with D possibly being TRBD1 (5 bases). The CDR3 is 16 residues long. CDR1 and CDR2 from the germline V gene are SGHNT and YENEEA. With 4 bases removed from V and 2 bases from J, the gap between germline ends came to 15 bases. The CDR3 loop is CASSSKLGRAGNTIYF. The CDR3 bases are TGTGCCAGCAGCTCAAAGCTTGGCAGGGCTGGAAACACCATATATTTT.

This sequence joins TRBV5-6 and TRBJ2-5; 7 nucleotides match TRBD2. The length of the CDR3 is 16 residues. V lost 3 bases to trimming and J lost 1 base; unmatched junction nucleotides: 9. Germline CDR1 SGHDT, CDR2 YYEEEE. As DNA, the CDR3 is TGTGCCAGCAGCTGGGCCGGGGGGAGCACCCAAGAGACCCAGTACTTC. Its translation is CASSWAGGSTQETQYF.

The J gene is TRBJ2-3, the V gene TRBV19; D remains ambiguous. The germline V gene has CDR1 LNHDA and CDR2 SQIVND (reference sequence). Trimming removed 7 bases at V and 2 bases at J, with 10 bases between. The CDR3 is 13 amino acids. In DNA, the CDR3 is TGTGCCAGTACCGGGCCCTACACAGATACGCAGTATTTT. It specifies CASTGPYTDTQYF.

V gene TRBV5-1 combines with J gene TRBJ2-1; TRBD2 matches at 7 bases. This CDR3 region has 15 residues. Germline V gene data show CDR1 as SGHRS and CDR2 as YFSETQ. The V and J ends lost 0 bases and 6 bases, in that order; junction bases with no gene match: 6. The CDR3, as DNA: TGCGCCAGCAGCTTGGCTAGCGGCGTCTCCAATGAGCAGTTCTTC. Translation gives CASSLASGVSNEQFF.

V is TRBV28 and J is TRBJ1-5, with TRBD1 matching 8 bases. The CDR3 runs 14 residues. The V gene's germline CDR1 is MDHEN and CDR2 SYDVKM. V was clipped by 6 bases and J by 6 bases; unmatched bases: 7. CDR3 sequence reads: CASSNGQGAQPQHF. The CDR3, as DNA: TGTGCCAGCAGCAACGGACAGGGAGCTCAGCCCCAGCATTTT.

This clone was seen only once. The chain recombines TRBV9 with TRBJ2-5; 12 bases match TRBD1. Germline V CDR1 and CDR2: SGDLS, YYNGEE. The V segment lost 0 bases and the J segment 4 bases; nucleotides outside the gene matches: 4. The CDR3 runs to 16 residues. The CDR3 protein is CASSVEGTGGSETQYF. CDR3 bases: TGTGCCAGCAGCGTAGAAGGGACAGGGGGCTCAGAGACCCAGTACTTC.

A word on this clone: Other nucleotide sequences in the sample specify the same CDR3. This chain's CDR3 is CASSLDRDTQYF. The CDR3 region has the DNA TGCGCCAGCAGCTTGGATAGAGATACGCAGTATTTT. The chain joins TRBV5-1 to TRBJ2-3; D uncertain. This CDR3 has 12 residues. Germline values: CDR1 SGHRS, CDR2 YFSETQ. V lost 0 bases and J lost 5, with 4 bases in between.

This chain uses TRBV7-7 with TRBJ2-5; no clear D gene. The CDR3 has 17 amino acids. CDR1 and CDR2 (germline): SSHAT, FNYEAQ (reference sequence). V was clipped by 1 base and J by 1 base, with 16 bases between them. The CDR3 region is CASSLGPGPGPQETQYF. Here the CDR3 DNA reads TGTGCCAGCAGCTTAGGTCCAGGCCCCGGGCCCCAAGAGACCCAGTACTTC.

The chain recombines TRBV28 with TRBJ2-5; D gene unclear. Germline V lookup: CDR1 MDHEN, CDR2 SYDVKM. This CDR3 region has 11 residues. Trimming took 3 bases from V and 5 from J, leaving 4 bases between them. The CDR3 region has the DNA TGTGCCAGCAGTTTTCGGGAGACCCAGTACTTC. This encodes CASSFRETQYF.

The chain carries TRBV19 and TRBJ2-1, with 8 bases matching TRBD1. This CDR3 spans 16 amino acids. V dropped 4 bases and J dropped 2; count of bases not matched to a gene: 7. The germline V gene has CDR1 LNHDA and CDR2 SQIVND (reference sequence). This CDR3 reads CASSKSPGQAYNEQFF. The CDR3 DNA sequence: TGTGCCAGTAGTAAATCACCGGGACAGGCCTACAATGAGCAGTTCTTC.